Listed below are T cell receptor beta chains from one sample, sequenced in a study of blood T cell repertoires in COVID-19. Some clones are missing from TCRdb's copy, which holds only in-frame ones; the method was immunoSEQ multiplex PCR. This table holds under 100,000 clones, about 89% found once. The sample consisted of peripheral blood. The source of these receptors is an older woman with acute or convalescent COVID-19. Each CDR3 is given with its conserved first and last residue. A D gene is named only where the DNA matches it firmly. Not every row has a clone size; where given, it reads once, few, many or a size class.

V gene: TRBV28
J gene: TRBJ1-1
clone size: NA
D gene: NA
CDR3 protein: CASSSQGFTEAFF
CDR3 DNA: TGTGCCAGCAGTTCCCAGGGGTTCACTGAAGCTTTCTTT

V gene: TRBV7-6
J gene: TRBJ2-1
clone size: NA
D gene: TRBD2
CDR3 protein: CASSLRREAVNNEQFF
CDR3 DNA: TGTGCCAGCAGCTTAAGGCGGGAGGCGGTAAACAATGAGCAGTTCTTC

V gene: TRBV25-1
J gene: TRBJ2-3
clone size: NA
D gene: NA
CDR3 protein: CASRTASTDTQYF
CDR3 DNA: TGTGCCAGTCGGACAGCGAGCACAGATACGCAGTATTTT

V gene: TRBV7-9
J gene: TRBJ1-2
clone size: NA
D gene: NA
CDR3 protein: CASSLRSGLTNYGYTF
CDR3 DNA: TGTGCCAGCAGCTTACGGTCAGGGTTGACGAACTATGGCTACACCTTC

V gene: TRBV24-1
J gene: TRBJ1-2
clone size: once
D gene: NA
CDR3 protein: CATSDPGQPYGYTF
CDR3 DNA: TGTGCCACCAGTGACCCCGGACAGCCCTATGGCTACACCTTC

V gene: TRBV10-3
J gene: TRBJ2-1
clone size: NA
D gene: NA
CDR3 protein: CAISEPGQGGPHEQFF
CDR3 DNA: TGTGCCATCAGTGAGCCCGGGCAGGGGGGCCCCCATGAGCAGTTCTTC

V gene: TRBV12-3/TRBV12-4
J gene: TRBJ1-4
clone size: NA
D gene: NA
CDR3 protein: CASSLNLGQLFF
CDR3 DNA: TGTGCCAGCAGTTTAAATCTGGGGCAGCTGTTTTTT

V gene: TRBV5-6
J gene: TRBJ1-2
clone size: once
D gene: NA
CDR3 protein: CASSRVGESGYTF
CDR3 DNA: TGTGCCAGCAGCCGAGTAGGGGAATCTGGCTACACCTTC

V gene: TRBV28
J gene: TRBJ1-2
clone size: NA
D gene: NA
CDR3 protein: CASSLAQTGYTF
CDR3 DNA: TGTGCCAGCAGTTTGGCACAGACTGGCTACACCTTC

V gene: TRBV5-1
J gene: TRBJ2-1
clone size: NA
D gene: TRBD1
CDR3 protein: CASSTLGTGDNEQFF
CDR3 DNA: TGCGCCAGCAGCACCCTCGGGACAGGGGACAATGAGCAGTTCTTC

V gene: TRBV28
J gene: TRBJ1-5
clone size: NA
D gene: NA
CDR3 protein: CASSPTGYSNQPQHF
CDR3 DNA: TGTGCCAGCAGTCCCACAGGCTATAGCAATCAGCCCCAGCATTTT

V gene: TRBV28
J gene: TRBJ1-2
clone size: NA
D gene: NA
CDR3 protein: CASSVGSGYGYTF
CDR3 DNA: TGTGCCAGCAGTGTCGGATCAGGCTATGGCTACACCTTC

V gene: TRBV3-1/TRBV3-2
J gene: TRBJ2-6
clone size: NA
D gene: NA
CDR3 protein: CASSQVRGSGANVLTF
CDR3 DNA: TGTGCCAGCAGCCAAGTGAGAGGGTCTGGGGCCAACGTCCTGACTTTC

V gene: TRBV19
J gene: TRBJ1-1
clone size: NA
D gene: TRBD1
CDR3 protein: CASGQGVGTEAFF
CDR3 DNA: TGTGCCAGTGGACAGGGAGTAGGCACTGAAGCTTTCTTT

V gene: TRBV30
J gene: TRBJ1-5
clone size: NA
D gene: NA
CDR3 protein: CAWSRGSGQPQHF
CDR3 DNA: TGTGCCTGGAGTCGGGGATCGGGTCAGCCCCAGCATTTT

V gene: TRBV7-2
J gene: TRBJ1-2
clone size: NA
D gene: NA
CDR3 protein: CAVISYGYTF
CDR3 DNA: TGTGCTGTAATTAGCTATGGCTACACCTTC

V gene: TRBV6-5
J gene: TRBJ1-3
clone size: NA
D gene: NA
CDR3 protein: CASSYLSGNTIYF
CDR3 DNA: TGTGCCAGCAGTTACTTATCCGGAAACACCATATATTTT

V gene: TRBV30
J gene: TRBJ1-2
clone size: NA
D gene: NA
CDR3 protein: CAGGGILHGYTF
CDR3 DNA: TGTGCTGGCGGGGGGATATTACATGGCTACACCTTC

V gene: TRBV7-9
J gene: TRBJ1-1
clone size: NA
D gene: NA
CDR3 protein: CASSFFQNTEAFF
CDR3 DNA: TGTGCCAGCAGCTTTTTTCAGAACACTGAAGCTTTCTTT

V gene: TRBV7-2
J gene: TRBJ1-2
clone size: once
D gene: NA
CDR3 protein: CASSVTGIGGYTF
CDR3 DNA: TGTGCCAGCAGCGTAACAGGGATAGGGGGCTACACCTTC

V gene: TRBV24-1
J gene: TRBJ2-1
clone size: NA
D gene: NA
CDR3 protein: CATSETASGGQFF
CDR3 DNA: TGTGCCACCAGTGAGACAGCGTCTGGCGGGCAGTTCTTC

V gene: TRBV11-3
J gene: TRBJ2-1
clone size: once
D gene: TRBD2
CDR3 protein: CASSPSGTGYNEQFF
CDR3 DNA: TGTGCCAGCAGCCCTAGCGGGACGGGTTACAATGAGCAGTTCTTC

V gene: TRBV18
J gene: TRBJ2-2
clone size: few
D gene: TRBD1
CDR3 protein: CASSPTPVTGVTGELFF
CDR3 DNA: TGTGCCAGCTCACCAACTCCTGTGACAGGGGTCACCGGGGAGCTGTTTTTT

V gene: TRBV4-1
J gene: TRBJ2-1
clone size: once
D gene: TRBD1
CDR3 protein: CASSPQGGTGYNEQFF
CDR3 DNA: TGCGCCAGCAGCCCCCAAGGCGGGACAGGGTACAATGAGCAGTTCTTC

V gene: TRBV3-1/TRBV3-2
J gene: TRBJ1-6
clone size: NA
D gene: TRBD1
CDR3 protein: CAAGDRGHYNSPLHF
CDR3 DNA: TGTGCCGCTGGGGACAGGGGACACTATAATTCACCCCTCCACTTT

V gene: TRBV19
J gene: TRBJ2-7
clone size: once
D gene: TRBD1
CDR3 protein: CASTQSGTGGYEQYF
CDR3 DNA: TGTGCCAGTACGCAGTCCGGGACAGGGGGCTACGAGCAGTACTTC

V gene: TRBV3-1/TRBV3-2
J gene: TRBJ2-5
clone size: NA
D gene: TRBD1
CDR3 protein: CASSQVSGQGVGETQYF
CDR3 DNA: TGTGCCAGCAGCCAAGTATCCGGACAGGGGGTGGGAGAGACCCAGTACTTC

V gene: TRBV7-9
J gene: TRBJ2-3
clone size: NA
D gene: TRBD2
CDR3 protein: CASSNSGASTDTQYF
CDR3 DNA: TGTGCCAGCAGTAATAGCGGGGCTAGCACAGATACGCAGTATTTT

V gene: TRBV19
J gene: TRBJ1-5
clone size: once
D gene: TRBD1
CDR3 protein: CASSTQNVRGRQPQHF
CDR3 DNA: TGTGCCAGTAGTACCCAGAATGTGAGGGGGCGTCAGCCCCAGCATTTT

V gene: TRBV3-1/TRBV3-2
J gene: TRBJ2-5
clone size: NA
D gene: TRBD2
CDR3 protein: CASSQDHTTAGGHQETQYF
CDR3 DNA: TGTGCCAGCAGCCAAGACCACACCACAGCGGGGGGGCACCAAGAGACCCAGTACTTC

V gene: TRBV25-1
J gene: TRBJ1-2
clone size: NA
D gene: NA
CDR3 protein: CASSDRGQGYGYTF
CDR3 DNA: TGTGCCAGCAGTGACCGGGGACAAGGCTATGGCTACACCTTC

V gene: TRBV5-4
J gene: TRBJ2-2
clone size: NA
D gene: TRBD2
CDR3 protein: CASSPQRGGANTGELFF
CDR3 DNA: TGTGCCAGCAGCCCCCAGCGGGGGGGAGCGAACACCGGGGAGCTGTTTTTT

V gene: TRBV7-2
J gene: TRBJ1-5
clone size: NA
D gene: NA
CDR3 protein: CASSLLGVRNQPQHF
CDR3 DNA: TGTGCCAGCAGCTTATTGGGAGTAAGGAATCAGCCCCAGCATTTT

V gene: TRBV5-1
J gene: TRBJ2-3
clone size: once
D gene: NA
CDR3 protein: CASSRDGVTDTQYF
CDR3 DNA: TGCGCCAGCAGCCGGGATGGGGTCACAGATACGCAGTATTTT

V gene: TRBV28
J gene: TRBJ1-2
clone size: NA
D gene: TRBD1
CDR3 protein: CASSSLPWGSLGQAAIGAGYTF
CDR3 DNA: TGTGCCAGCAGTTCCCTCCCCTGGGGTTCTCTGGGACAGGCCGCCATTGGGGCTGGCTACACCTTC

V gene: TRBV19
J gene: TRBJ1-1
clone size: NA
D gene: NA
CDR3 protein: CASSINTGAFF
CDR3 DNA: TGTGCCAGTAGTATCAACACGGGGGCTTTCTTT

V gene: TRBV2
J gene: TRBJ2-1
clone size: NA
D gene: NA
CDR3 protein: CASSGLSNYNEQFF
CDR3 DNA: TGTGCCAGCAGTGGACTATCGAATTACAATGAGCAATTCTTC

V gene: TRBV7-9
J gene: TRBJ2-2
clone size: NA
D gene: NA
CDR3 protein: CASAEEGTGELFF
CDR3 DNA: TGTGCCAGCGCAGAGGAGGGGACCGGGGAGCTGTTTTTT

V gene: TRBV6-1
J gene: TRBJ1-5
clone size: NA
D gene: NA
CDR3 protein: CASSERRGNQPQHF
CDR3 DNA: TGTGCCAGCAGTGAAAGGAGGGGAAATCAGCCCCAGCATTTT

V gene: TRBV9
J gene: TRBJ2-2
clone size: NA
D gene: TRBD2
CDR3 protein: CASSVASGRAEVGELFF
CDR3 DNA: TGTGCCAGCAGCGTAGCTAGCGGGAGGGCCGAGGTCGGGGAGCTGTTTTTT

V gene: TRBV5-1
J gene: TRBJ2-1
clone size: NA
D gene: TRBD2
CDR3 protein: CASSLDQREVNEQFF
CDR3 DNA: TGCGCCAGCAGCTTGGATCAGCGGGAGGTCAATGAGCAGTTCTTC

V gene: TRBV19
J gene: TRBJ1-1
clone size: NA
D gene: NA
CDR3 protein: CASSIARTPNTEAFF
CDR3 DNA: TGTGCCAGTAGTATAGCCCGAACACCGAACACTGAAGCTTTCTTT

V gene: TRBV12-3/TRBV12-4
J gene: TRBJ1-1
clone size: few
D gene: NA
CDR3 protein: CASSFSLNTEAFF
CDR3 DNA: TGTGCCAGCAGTTTTAGCTTGAACACTGAAGCTTTCTTT

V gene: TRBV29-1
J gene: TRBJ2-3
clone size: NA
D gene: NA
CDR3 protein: CSARTSTDTQYF
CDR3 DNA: TGCAGCGCGAGGACTAGCACAGATACGCAGTATTTT

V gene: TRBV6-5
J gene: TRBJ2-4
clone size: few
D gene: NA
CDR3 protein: CASSYKEGGVNIQYF
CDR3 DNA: TGTGCCAGCAGTTATAAGGAGGGGGGGGTGAACATTCAGTACTTC

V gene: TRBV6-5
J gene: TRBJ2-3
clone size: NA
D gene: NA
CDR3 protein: CASSYSASWDTQYF
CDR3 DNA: TGTGCCAGCAGTTACTCTGCTAGCTGGGATACGCAGTATTTT

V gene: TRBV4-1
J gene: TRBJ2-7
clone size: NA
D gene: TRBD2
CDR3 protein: CASSQGAGLAGGPSYEQYF
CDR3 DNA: TGCGCCAGCAGCCAAGGGGCCGGACTAGCGGGAGGGCCCTCCTACGAGCAGTACTTC

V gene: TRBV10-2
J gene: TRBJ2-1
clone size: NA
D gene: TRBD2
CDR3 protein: CASRERGGRNEQFF
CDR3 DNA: TGCGCCAGCAGGGAGCGGGGGGGCCGAAATGAGCAGTTCTTC

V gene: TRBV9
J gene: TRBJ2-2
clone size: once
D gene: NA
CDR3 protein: CASSVPPSNTGELFF
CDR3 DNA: TGTGCCAGCAGCGTACCTCCCTCTAACACCGGGGAGCTGTTTTTT

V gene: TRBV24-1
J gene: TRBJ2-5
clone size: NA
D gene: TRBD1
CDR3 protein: CATSDPQGAPGETQYF
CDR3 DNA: TGTGCCACCAGTGATCCTCAGGGGGCGCCCGGAGAGACCCAGTACTTC